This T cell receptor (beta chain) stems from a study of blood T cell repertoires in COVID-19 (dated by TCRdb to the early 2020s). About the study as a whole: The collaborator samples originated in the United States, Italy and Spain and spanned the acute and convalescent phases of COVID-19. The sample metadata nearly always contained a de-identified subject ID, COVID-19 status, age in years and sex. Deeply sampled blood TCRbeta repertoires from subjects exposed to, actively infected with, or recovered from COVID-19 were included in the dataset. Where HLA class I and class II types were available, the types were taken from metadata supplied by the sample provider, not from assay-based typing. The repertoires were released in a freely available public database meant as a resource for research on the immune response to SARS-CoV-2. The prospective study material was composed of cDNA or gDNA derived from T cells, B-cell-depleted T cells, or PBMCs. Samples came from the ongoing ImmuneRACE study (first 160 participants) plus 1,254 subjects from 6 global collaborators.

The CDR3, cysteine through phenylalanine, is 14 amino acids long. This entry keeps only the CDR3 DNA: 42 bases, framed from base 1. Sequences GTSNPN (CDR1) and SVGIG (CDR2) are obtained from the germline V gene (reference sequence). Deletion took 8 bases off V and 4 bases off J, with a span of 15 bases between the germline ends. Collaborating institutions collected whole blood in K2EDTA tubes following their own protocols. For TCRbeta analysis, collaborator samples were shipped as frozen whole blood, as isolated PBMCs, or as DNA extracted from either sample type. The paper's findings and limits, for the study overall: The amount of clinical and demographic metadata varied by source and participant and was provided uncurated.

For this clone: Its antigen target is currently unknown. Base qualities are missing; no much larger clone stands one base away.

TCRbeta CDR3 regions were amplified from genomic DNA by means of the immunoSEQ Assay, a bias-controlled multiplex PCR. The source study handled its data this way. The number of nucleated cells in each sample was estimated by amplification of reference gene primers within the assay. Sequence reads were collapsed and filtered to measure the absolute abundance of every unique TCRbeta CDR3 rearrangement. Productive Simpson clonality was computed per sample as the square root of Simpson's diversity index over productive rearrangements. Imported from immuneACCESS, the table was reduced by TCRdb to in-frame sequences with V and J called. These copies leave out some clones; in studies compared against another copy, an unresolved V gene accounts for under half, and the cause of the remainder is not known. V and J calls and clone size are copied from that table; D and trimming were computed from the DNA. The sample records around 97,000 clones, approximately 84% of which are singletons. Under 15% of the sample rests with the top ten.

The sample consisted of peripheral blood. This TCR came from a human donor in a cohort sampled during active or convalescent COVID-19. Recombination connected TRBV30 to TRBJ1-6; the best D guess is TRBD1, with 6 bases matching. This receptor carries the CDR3 CASRQATYNSPLHF. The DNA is TGTGCCAGCCGACAGGCAACGTATAATTCACCCCTCCACTTT.